The 2 T cell receptor beta chains below all came from one sample that was sequenced in a study of CD8 T cells in ankylosing spondylitis. TCRdb re-analysed the 5' RACE reads in MiXCR, keeping a single row per CDR3 protein. The sample carries 250,000 to 300,000 distinct CDR3 sequences, roughly 20% recorded once. Sequencing used blood, either unsorted or a sorted T cell fraction (not recorded which). Receptors originate from a male donor with ankylosing spondylitis or in good health (not recorded which).

J is TRBJ2-2 and V is TRBV3-1; 9 bases are shared with TRBD2. Per germline, CDR1 LGHDT and CDR2 YNNKEL (reference sequence). V lost 1 base to trimming and J lost 7 bases; unmatched junction nucleotides: 4. This CDR3 region has 15 residues. CDR3 amino acids: CASSQVGSGGGELFF. The CDR3 DNA follows: TGTGCCAGCAGCCAAGTTGGTAGCGGGGGCGGGGAGCTGTTTTTT. Full variable domain (remainder filled in from reference TRBV3-1 and TRBJ2-2): DTAVSQTPKYLVTQMGNDKSIKCEQNLGHDTMYWYKQDSKKFLKIMFSYNNKELIINETVPNRFSPKSPDKAHLNLHINSLELGDSAVYFCASSQVGSGGGELFFGEGSRLTVL.

This clonotype was counted only a few times. This rearrangement joins TRBV10-3 to TRBJ2-1; perhaps TRBD2 as D (5 bases). This CDR3 region has 13 residues. Germline V lookup: CDR1 ENHRY, CDR2 SYGVKD. V was cut by 10 bases and J by 7 bases, with 17 bases left in between. This chain's CDR3 is CATRGILGNEQFF. CDR3 nucleotide sequence: TGTGCCACCCGAGGGATACTGGGGAATGAGCAGTTCTTC.